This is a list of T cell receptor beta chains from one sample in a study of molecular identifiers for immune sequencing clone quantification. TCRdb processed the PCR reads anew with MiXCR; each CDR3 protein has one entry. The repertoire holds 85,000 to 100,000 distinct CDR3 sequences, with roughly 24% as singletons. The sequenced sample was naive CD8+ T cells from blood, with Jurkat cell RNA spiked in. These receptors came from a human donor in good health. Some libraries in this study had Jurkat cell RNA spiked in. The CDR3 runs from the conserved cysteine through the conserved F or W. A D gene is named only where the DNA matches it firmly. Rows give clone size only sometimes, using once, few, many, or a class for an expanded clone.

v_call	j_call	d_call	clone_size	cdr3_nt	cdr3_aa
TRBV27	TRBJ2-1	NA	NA	TGTGCCAGCATCGCCGATGGCATCTCCTACAATGAGCAGTTCTTC	CASIADGISYNEQFF
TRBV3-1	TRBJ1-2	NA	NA	TGTGCCAGCAGCCAGGACTACCAAACTAGGGGCTACACCTTC	CASSQDYQTRGYTF
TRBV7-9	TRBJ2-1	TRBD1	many	TGTGCCAGCAGCCCCCCCGGCGCCGGGACAGGGTACAATGAGCAGTTCTTC	CASSPPGAGTGYNEQFF
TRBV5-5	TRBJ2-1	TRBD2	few	TGTGCCAGCAGCACACCCCGCCTAGCGGGAGTGAGGAATGAGCAGTTCTTC	CASSTPRLAGVRNEQFF
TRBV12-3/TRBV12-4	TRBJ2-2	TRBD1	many	TGTGCCAGCGACTCTAGGGACAGGGGACATCCGAGGGAGCTGTTTTTT	CASDSRDRGHPRELFF
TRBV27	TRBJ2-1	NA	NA	TGTGCCAACAGTAGTGGTAGTGAGCAGTTCTTC	CANSSGSEQFF
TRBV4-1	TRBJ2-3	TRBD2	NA	TGCGCCAGCAGCCAAGGAATAAGGCTAGCGGGGGGAACAGATACGCAGTATTTT	CASSQGIRLAGGTDTQYF
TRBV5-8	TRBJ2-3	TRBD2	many	TGTGCCAGCAGCTTGTCGCTAGCGGGGGAATACACAGATACGCAGTATTTT	CASSLSLAGEYTDTQYF
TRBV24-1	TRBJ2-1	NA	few	TGTGCCACCAGCCCCGGGGCTACCCGCCCCTACAATGAGCAGTTCTTC	CATSPGATRPYNEQFF
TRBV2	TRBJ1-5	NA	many	TGTGCCAGCAGTGAAAACAGCGGCCTCCAGCCCCAGCATTTT	CASSENSGLQPQHF
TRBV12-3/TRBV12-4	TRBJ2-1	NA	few	TGTGCCAGCAGTTTAATGAGGGGATTGGGTGAGCAGTTCTTC	CASSLMRGLGEQFF
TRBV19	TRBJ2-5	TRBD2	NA	TGTGCCAGTAGTACCACGACTAGCGAACAAGAGACCCAGTACTTC	CASSTTTSEQETQYF
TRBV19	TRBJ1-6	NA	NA	TGTGCCAGTAGTATAAGCGAGGGAAATTCACCCCTCCACTTT	CASSISEGNSPLHF
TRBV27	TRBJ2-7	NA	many	TGTGCCAGCTACTCCACACCCTACGAGCAGTACTTC	CASYSTPYEQYF
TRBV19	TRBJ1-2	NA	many	TGTGCCAGTAGTCCCGGCAGGGCCTATGGCTACACCTTC	CASSPGRAYGYTF
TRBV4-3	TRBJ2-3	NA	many	TGCGCCAGCGGGGACCTAGCTGTCACAGATACGCAGTATTTT	CASGDLAVTDTQYF
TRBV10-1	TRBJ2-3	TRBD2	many	TGCGCCAGCAGTGAGACCCTAGCGGATACAGATACGCAGTATTTT	CASSETLADTDTQYF
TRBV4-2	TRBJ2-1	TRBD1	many	TGTGCCAGCAGCCAAAGTGAAATCGGACAGGGTAATGAGCAGTTCTTC	CASSQSEIGQGNEQFF
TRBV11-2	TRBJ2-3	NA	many	TGTGCCAGCAGCTTAGTCGGGAGCACAGATACGCAGTATTTT	CASSLVGSTDTQYF
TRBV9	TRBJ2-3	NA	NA	TGTGCCAGCAGCGGCGAGGGCAAACCGCGGGATACGCAGTATTTT	CASSGEGKPRDTQYF
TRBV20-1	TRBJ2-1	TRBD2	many	TGCAGTGCTAGAGACAGCGGGGGGGGCTCCTACAATGAGCAGTTCTTC	CSARDSGGGSYNEQFF
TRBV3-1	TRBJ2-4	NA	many	TGTGCCAGCAGCCAAGATTACGGGACAAAAAACATTCAGTACTTC	CASSQDYGTKNIQYF
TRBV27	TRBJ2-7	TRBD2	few	TGTGCCAGCAGTCTACCCACTAGCGGGGGCAGTCACGAGCAGTACTTC	CASSLPTSGGSHEQYF
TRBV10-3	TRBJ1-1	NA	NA	TGTGCCATCAGTGAGGGATGGAGCACTGAAGCTTTCTTT	CAISEGWSTEAFF
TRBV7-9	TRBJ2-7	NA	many	TGTGCCAGCAGCTTCATTTCGGGGTACGAGCAGTACTTC	CASSFISGYEQYF
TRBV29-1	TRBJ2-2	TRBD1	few	TGCAGCGTGCTACTTCAGGGGGTCCCCGGGGAGCTGTTTTTT	CSVLLQGVPGELFF
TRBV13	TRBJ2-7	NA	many	TGTGCCAGCAGCTTATGGTCCGGGCTTAATTCCTACGAGCAGTACTTC	CASSLWSGLNSYEQYF
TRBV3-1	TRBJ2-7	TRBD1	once	TGTGCCAGCAGCGACCAGACAGGGCCTTTACCCGCCGAGCAGTACTTC	CASSDQTGPLPAEQYF
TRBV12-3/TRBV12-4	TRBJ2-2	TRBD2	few	TGTGCCAGCACCTTAGGAGCGGGGGCCGGGGAGCTGTTTTTT	CASTLGAGAGELFF
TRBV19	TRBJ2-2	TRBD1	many	TGTGCCAGTAACACCGGGACAGGGTCTCCCGGGGAGCTGTTTTTT	CASNTGTGSPGELFF
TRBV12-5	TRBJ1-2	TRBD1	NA	TGTGCTAGTGGTTTGCTCCCCGGGACAGGGGGCTCGGTGGATGGCTACACCTTC	CASGLLPGTGGSVDGYTF
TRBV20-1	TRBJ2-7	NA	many	TGCAGTGCTAGGGGGAGGCTAGCGCCATCCTACGAGCAGTACTTC	CSARGRLAPSYEQYF
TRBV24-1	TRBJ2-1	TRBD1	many	TGTGCCACCAGTGAAGACTTGACAGGGGATAACTACAATGAGCAGTTCTTC	CATSEDLTGDNYNEQFF
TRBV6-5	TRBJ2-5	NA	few	TGTGCCAGCAGTTATATCGGTGGGGCTTCAGAGACCCAGTACTTC	CASSYIGGASETQYF
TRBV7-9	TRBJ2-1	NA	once	TGTGCCCGCAGCTTACAGGGCCCCTACAATGAGCAGTTCTTC	CARSLQGPYNEQFF
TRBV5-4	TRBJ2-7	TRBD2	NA	TGTGCCAGCAGACCATCTAGCGGATCCTACGAGCAGCACTTC	CASRPSSGSYEQHF
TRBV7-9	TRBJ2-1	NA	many	TGTGCCAGCAGCTTAGGGGCAGAGCAGTTCTTC	CASSLGAEQFF
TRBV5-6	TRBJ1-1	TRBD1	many	TGTGCCAGCAGCTTGTTAACAGGGGGAGTAGGGAGCACTGAAGCTTTCTTT	CASSLLTGGVGSTEAFF
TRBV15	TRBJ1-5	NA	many	TGTGCCACCAGCAGAGATTCGGTAGGGCAGCCCCAGCATTTT	CATSRDSVGQPQHF
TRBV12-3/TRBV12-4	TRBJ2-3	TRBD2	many	TGTGCCAGCAGGGGGATGACTAGCGGGAGGGCGGATACGCAGTATTTT	CASRGMTSGRADTQYF
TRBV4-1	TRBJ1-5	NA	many	TGCGCCAGCAGCCAAGTTGCAGGGAATCAGCCCCAGCATTTT	CASSQVAGNQPQHF
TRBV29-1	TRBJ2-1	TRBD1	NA	TGCAGCGTTGACAGGGGGACCTACAATGAGCAGTTCTTC	CSVDRGTYNEQFF
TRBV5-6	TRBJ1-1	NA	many	TGTGCCAGCAGCCCAAGGGAGTACACTGAAGCTTTCTTT	CASSPREYTEAFF
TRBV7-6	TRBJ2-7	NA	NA	TGTGCCAGCAGCCCCCTCGGGTGGGGGGAGCAGTACTTC	CASSPLGWGEQYF
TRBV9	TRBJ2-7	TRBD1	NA	TGTGCCAGCAGCTTCACAACAGGGGTTGGCGAGAACGAGCAGTACTTC	CASSFTTGVGENEQYF
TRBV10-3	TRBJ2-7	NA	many	TGTGCCATCAGTGAGCTGGCGGGTAGCTCCTACGAGCAGTACTTC	CAISELAGSSYEQYF
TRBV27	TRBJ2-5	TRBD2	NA	TGTGCCAGCTCTCTTGGAACTAGCGGGGGGGCTTATGAGACCCAGTACTTC	CASSLGTSGGAYETQYF
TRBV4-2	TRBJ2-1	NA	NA	TGTGCCAGCAGCCAAGGTTATGAGCAGTTCTTC	CASSQGYEQFF
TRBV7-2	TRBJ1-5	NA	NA	TGTGCCGGCAGCCCGTTGGCGGAGAATAGCAATCAGCCCCAGCATTTT	CAGSPLAENSNQPQHF
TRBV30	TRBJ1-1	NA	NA	TGTGCCTGGAATCGATGGGGGAGGGACACTGAAGCTTTCTTT	CAWNRWGRDTEAFF